This T cell receptor (beta chain) was sequenced for a study of blood T cell repertoires in COVID-19. Background on the study: The United States, Italy and Spain supplied acute and convalescent COVID-19 samples. T cells, B-cell-depleted T cells, or PBMCs provided the cDNA or gDNA that served as material.

As originally analysed: Estimated nucleated cell counts came from reference gene primer amplification. Only in-frame clones appear in the TCRdb table, and some are missing; sequencing was by immunoSEQ multiplex PCR. The V and J calls and the clone size are those of that table, but D and trimming were determined from the DNA. The sample has under 80,000 clones; 80% to 95% are singletons. Germline V gene lookup returns CDR1 MDHEN and CDR2 SYDVKM. The CDR3 is 14 amino acids. The trim removed 11 bases at V and 7 bases at J, leaving 9 bases unmatched. This clone was picked up one time. The chain carries TRBV28 and TRBJ2-1; TRBD1 matches 12 bases. Sequencing was done on a sample of peripheral blood. The receptor was isolated from a human donor in a cohort sampled during active COVID-19. The CDR3, as DNA: TGTGCCTCTTCCGGGACAGGGGGCTTGAATGAGCAGTTCTTC. Protein sequence: CASSGTGGLNEQFF.